This TCR beta chain was recorded in a study of Ad26.COV2.S vaccination and SARS-CoV-2 variants. Study in general: The authors gave Ad26.COV2.S intramuscularly, either once or twice 56 days apart. Notes on the study in general: Measurements of TCR breadth and depth may have given underestimates of the total T cell responses. Spike-specific TCR breadth in vaccine recipients exceeded that seen in placebo recipients.

Treatment defined: about 20 received Ad26.COV2.S at low or high dose, single or two shots; about five received placebo; per-sample allocation not given. All samples were drawn on day 63, counting from the first vaccine or placebo injection. Produced via immunoSEQ multiplex PCR; TCRdb's table is partial and in-frame only. The table has roughly 410,000 clones, about 83% seen once. In regard to this clone: Its antigen is unknown.

The CDR3 sequence is 14 residues long. The trim removed 1 base at V and 7 bases at J, leaving 5 bases unmatched. Germline assignment: CDR1 KGHDR and CDR2 SFDVKD. This clonotype was obtained from a person aged 18 to 65 who received the Ad26.COV2.S COVID-19 vaccine or a placebo. This chain uses TRBV24-1 with TRBJ2-7; 8 bases match TRBD1. This specimen consisted of peripheral blood, obtained in a trial of Ad26.COV2.S vaccine versus placebo. As DNA, the CDR3 is TGTGCCACCAGTGATTTTGGACAGGGAGATGAGCAGTACTTC. Protein product: CATSDFGQGDEQYF.